This T cell receptor (beta chain) is from a study of blood T cells in healthy people across ages. This clonotype showed up just a few times. Its antigen remains unidentified. This may stem from a read error, because a much larger clone lies one nucleotide away. Study-wide findings and caveats: Older individuals had lower TCR beta diversity per million T cells (the decline was roughly linear).

A second 7 to 11 cycle PCR used barcoded and J-beta primers. Every cDNA molecule carried a tag from a template-switch adaptor bearing 12 random nucleotides. TCRdb re-derived calls from the 5' RACE reads in MiXCR, one entry per CDR3 protein. The sample lists around 900,000 distinct CDR3 sequences; about 28% were seen once. Healthy Caucasian individuals from Russia aged 6 to 90 were enrolled as donors. Sequencing input: blood. The source of this sequence is a woman of 80 years or more in good health.

Written as DNA, the CDR3 is TGTGCCAGCAGTTCCAGCGGGGGGATCGTATACGGGCAGTACTTC. Its translation: CASSSSGGIVYGQYF. The V and J genes are TRBV12-3 or TRBV12-4 and TRBJ2-7; 9 bases are shared with TRBD2. This CDR3 is 15 amino acids long.